The rows below give T cell receptor beta chains drawn from one sample of a study of PD-L1 blockade in urothelial cancer. Assay: immunoSEQ multiplex PCR; the TCRdb copy retains only in-frame clones and omits some. The sample shows some 89,000 clones, about 84% of them seen only once. This material consisted of PBMCs, taken around atezolizumab (anti-PD-L1) treatment. These receptors originate from a man aged 55 to 70 with urothelial cancer. Each CDR3 is given with its conserved first and last residue. Fields, in order: D gene, J gene, clone size, V gene, CDR3 DNA, CDR3 protein. The D gene is left open where the match is weak. Part of the rows lack a size; the others show once, few, many or a class for expanded clones.

d_call: -
j_call: TRBJ2-5
clone_size: once
v_call: TRBV9
cdr3_nt: TGTGCCAGCAGCTCATACGGGACTTCGGTGGACCAGTACTTC
cdr3_aa: CASSSYGTSVDQYF

d_call: TRBD1
j_call: TRBJ1-5
clone_size: -
v_call: TRBV30
cdr3_nt: TGTGCCTGGGGCCGGGACAGGGCGCCTCAGCCCCAGCATTTT
cdr3_aa: CAWGRDRAPQPQHF

d_call: TRBD1
j_call: TRBJ2-2
clone_size: -
v_call: TRBV2
cdr3_nt: TGTGCCAGCAGACAACAGGGGGCGCGGACCGGGGAGCTGTTTTTT
cdr3_aa: CASRQQGARTGELFF

d_call: TRBD1
j_call: TRBJ1-1
clone_size: -
v_call: TRBV4-1
cdr3_nt: TGCGCCAGCAGCCCGAGACAGGGAAGGAACACTGAAGCTTTCTTT
cdr3_aa: CASSPRQGRNTEAFF

d_call: TRBD1
j_call: TRBJ2-5
clone_size: -
v_call: TRBV7-9
cdr3_nt: TGTGCCAGCAGCTTAAGTCGGACAGGTTTCCAAGAGACCCAGTACTTC
cdr3_aa: CASSLSRTGFQETQYF

d_call: -
j_call: TRBJ1-1
clone_size: once
v_call: TRBV5-6
cdr3_nt: TGTGCCAGCAGTCGGGGGGGAGTGAACACTGAAGCTTTCTTT
cdr3_aa: CASSRGGVNTEAFF

d_call: TRBD1
j_call: TRBJ2-1
clone_size: -
v_call: TRBV29-1
cdr3_nt: TGCAGCGTTGGGACAGGGGCCGAGCAGTTCTTC
cdr3_aa: CSVGTGAEQFF

d_call: -
j_call: TRBJ1-6
clone_size: -
v_call: TRBV19
cdr3_nt: TGTGCCAGTAGTATCCAGGCAACCTATAATTCACCCCTCCACTTT
cdr3_aa: CASSIQATYNSPLHF

d_call: TRBD2
j_call: TRBJ2-7
clone_size: -
v_call: TRBV4-1
cdr3_nt: TGCGCCAGCAGCCACCCTGGACTAGCGGGGGGGTCCTACGAGCAGTACTTC
cdr3_aa: CASSHPGLAGGSYEQYF

d_call: -
j_call: TRBJ1-3
clone_size: once
v_call: TRBV28
cdr3_nt: TGTGCCAGCAGTTTATCAGGGGTTGGAAACACCATATATTTT
cdr3_aa: CASSLSGVGNTIYF

d_call: -
j_call: TRBJ1-3
clone_size: -
v_call: TRBV5-1
cdr3_nt: TGCGCCAGCAGCCCCTTCGGGGGTTCTGGAAACACCATATATTTT
cdr3_aa: CASSPFGGSGNTIYF

d_call: -
j_call: TRBJ2-2
clone_size: once
v_call: TRBV2
cdr3_nt: TGTGCCAGCAGTTTGCTTCGTGGCAGATCGAACACCGGGGAGCTGTTTTTT
cdr3_aa: CASSLLRGRSNTGELFF

d_call: TRBD1
j_call: TRBJ1-4
clone_size: once
v_call: TRBV28
cdr3_nt: TGTGCCAGCAGTTTTTCGGACAGGGGTAATGAAAAACTGTTTTTT
cdr3_aa: CASSFSDRGNEKLFF

d_call: -
j_call: TRBJ1-5
clone_size: -
v_call: TRBV19
cdr3_nt: TGTGCCAGTAGTACCTCGCAGGGTCAGCCCCAGCATTTT
cdr3_aa: CASSTSQGQPQHF

d_call: -
j_call: TRBJ1-1
clone_size: -
v_call: TRBV2
cdr3_nt: TGTGCCAGCACGGGGAGGGCACAAGCTTTCTTT
cdr3_aa: CASTGRAQAFF

d_call: -
j_call: TRBJ1-2
clone_size: -
v_call: TRBV18
cdr3_nt: TGTGCCAGCTCACCAGCGGCAGGGAGGGACTATGGCTACACCTTC
cdr3_aa: CASSPAAGRDYGYTF

d_call: TRBD1
j_call: TRBJ1-4
clone_size: few
v_call: TRBV4-2
cdr3_nt: TGTGCCAGCAGCCCTTCGGGGACAGGAAATGAAAAACTGTTTTTT
cdr3_aa: CASSPSGTGNEKLFF

d_call: TRBD1
j_call: TRBJ1-2
clone_size: -
v_call: TRBV2
cdr3_nt: TGTGCCAGCAGGAGGGAGGGACAGGGGGACGGCTACACCTTC
cdr3_aa: CASRREGQGDGYTF

d_call: TRBD1
j_call: TRBJ2-7
clone_size: -
v_call: TRBV5-1
cdr3_nt: TGCGCCAGCAGCTCAGAGGGGACAGGACCCTACGAGCAGTACTTC
cdr3_aa: CASSSEGTGPYEQYF

d_call: -
j_call: TRBJ1-2
clone_size: -
v_call: TRBV9
cdr3_nt: TGTGCCAGCAGCGTAGAGGCCGGCCGACTCTATGGCTACACCTTC
cdr3_aa: CASSVEAGRLYGYTF

d_call: TRBD1
j_call: TRBJ2-7
clone_size: -
v_call: TRBV11-3
cdr3_nt: TGTGCCAGCAGCTTTCGACAGGGGTCTCGTGAGCAGTACTTC
cdr3_aa: CASSFRQGSREQYF

d_call: -
j_call: TRBJ1-2
clone_size: -
v_call: TRBV30
cdr3_nt: TGTGCCTGGAGTGACTCCTCGGGGACATCGTTCGACTATGGCTACACCTTC
cdr3_aa: CAWSDSSGTSFDYGYTF

d_call: -
j_call: TRBJ2-2
clone_size: -
v_call: TRBV6-5
cdr3_nt: TGTGCCAGCAGTTACGGGTGGAGGGGGCAGGGCGGGGAGCTGTTTTTT
cdr3_aa: CASSYGWRGQGGELFF

d_call: -
j_call: TRBJ1-5
clone_size: once
v_call: TRBV28
cdr3_nt: TGTGCCAGCAGCCTGGCCCTTACTAGGAATCAGCCCCAGCATTTT
cdr3_aa: CASSLALTRNQPQHF

d_call: -
j_call: TRBJ2-1
clone_size: -
v_call: TRBV5-1
cdr3_nt: TGCGCCAGCAGCGCGGGCGCAAAAGTCGCCTACAATGAGCAGTTCTTC
cdr3_aa: CASSAGAKVAYNEQFF

d_call: -
j_call: TRBJ2-7
clone_size: -
v_call: TRBV5-1
cdr3_nt: TGCGCCAGCAGCCCAGGACAGCTTAATACCAACTACGAGCAGTACTTC
cdr3_aa: CASSPGQLNTNYEQYF

d_call: -
j_call: TRBJ1-2
clone_size: once
v_call: TRBV28
cdr3_nt: TGTGCCAGCACCCCCTCCGGGGGTCGTAACTATGTAGGCTACACCTTC
cdr3_aa: CASTPSGGRNYVGYTF